The 12 T cell receptor beta chains reported below all come from one sample, sequenced in a study of blood T cell repertoires in COVID-19. Repertoires were generated with immunoSEQ multiplex PCR, while TCRdb's copy carries only in-frame clones and drops some. The table includes more than 200,000 clones, approximately 80% detected once. The sequenced sample consisted of peripheral blood. These receptor sequences come from a man in his fifties or sixties with acute or convalescent COVID-19.

This chain joins TRBV27 and TRBJ1-1, with a possible D match to TRBD1 (5 bases). CDR1 is MNHEY and CDR2 is SMNVEV in the germline V gene (reference sequence). V dropped 3 bases and J dropped 7 bases, with 15 bases sitting between them. The CDR3 covers 14 residues. The CDR3 DNA reads as TGTGCCAGCAGTTTCGGCGACAGTCGCCTTGAAGCTTTCTTT. This gives the protein CASSFGDSRLEAFF.

The chain joins TRBV5-4 to TRBJ2-5; 14 nucleotides agree with TRBD2. The CDR3 has 16 residues. Trimming cost V 4 bases and J 4 bases; bases outside gene matches: 6. CDR1 and CDR2 from the germline V gene are SGHNT and YYREEE (reference sequence). This CDR3 is CASSGGGTSGRETQYF. CDR3 DNA: TGTGCCAGCAGCGGGGGTGGGACTAGCGGGAGAGAGACCCAGTACTTC.

This sequence joins TRBV10-1 and TRBJ2-1; D perhaps matches TRBD2 (5 bases). The germline V gene has CDR1 WNHNN and CDR2 SYGVQD (reference sequence). The CDR3 sequence is 16 residues long. Trimming cost V 6 bases and J 4 bases, with 19 bases left between them. The DNA for the CDR3 is TGCGCCAGCAGCCATCCTGGGCCGAGGGAATACAATGAGCAGTTCTTC. Amino acid sequence: CASSHPGPREYNEQFF.

J is TRBJ2-7 and V is TRBV10-3; 7 bases align to TRBD1. Germline CDR1 and CDR2: ENHRY and SYGVKD. The CDR3 covers 14 residues. With 3 bases clipped from V and 4 bases from J, the junction kept 6 bases outside the gene matches. The CDR3 DNA follows: TGTGCCATCAGTGAAACCGGGACAGAGTACGAGCAGTACTTC. Its protein product is CAISETGTEYEQYF.

The chain carries TRBV9 and TRBJ1-6; D is possibly TRBD1 (6 bases). From germline, CDR1 is SGDLS and CDR2 YYNGEE. The CDR3 is 15 amino acids. Trimming removed 7 bases from V and 0 bases from J, with 11 bases in between. The CDR3 region is CASGGASSYNSPLHF. The CDR3 DNA follows: TGTGCCAGCGGGGGGGCGAGCTCCTATAATTCACCCCTCCACTTT. Full variable domain (rest looked up from reference TRBV9 and TRBJ1-6): DSGVTQTPKHLITATGQRVTLRCSPRSGDLSVYWYQQSLDQGLQFLIQYYNGEERAKGNILERFSAQQFPDLHSELNLSSLELGDSALYFCASGGASSYNSPLHFGNGTRLTVT.

The chain has TRBV5-4 and TRBJ1-1; TRBD1 aligns across 7 bases. Per the germline V gene, CDR1 is SGHNT and CDR2 is YYREEE (reference sequence). V shed 4 bases, J shed 1 base, and the junction held 10 bases outside the gene matches. This CDR3 comprises 16 residues. This CDR3 reads CASSPDRVVGNTEAFF. The CDR3 coding sequence is TGTGCCAGCAGCCCCGACAGGGTGGTTGGGAACACTGAAGCTTTCTTT.

This rearrangement joins TRBV28 to TRBJ1-2; D uncertain. Germline V gene sequence: CDR1 MDHEN, CDR2 SYDVKM. Trimming stripped 5 bases from V and 8 bases from J, with 15 bases between. The CDR3 consists of 13 residues. The CDR3 sequence is CASSPSLEWGYTF. The CDR3 bases are TGTGCCAGCAGTCCCAGCTTGGAGTGGGGCTACACCTTC.

The rearrangement uses TRBV28 and TRBJ2-7; D is uncertain. V was clipped by 4 bases and J by 3 bases, with 4 bases between them. Germline CDR1 reads MDHEN; CDR2 reads SYDVKM. This CDR3 has 11 amino acids. As DNA, the CDR3 is TGTGCCAGCAGTTCCCTCTACGAGCAGTACTTC. Amino acids: CASSSLYEQYF.

This chain uses TRBV4-2 with TRBJ2-5, with a weak D call TRBD2 (6 bases). The germline gives CDR1 LGHNA, CDR2 YNFKEQ. The CDR3 has 12 residues. Between the trimmed V and J ends, which lost 1 base and 9 bases, there was a span of 9 bases. The chain's CDR3 is CASSQAEGAQYF. The CDR3 nucleotides read TGTGCCAGCAGCCAAGCGGAGGGCGCCCAGTACTTC.

This clone was found a few times. The chain links TRBV10-1 to TRBJ2-1; 9 positions agree with TRBD1. J gave up 5 bases and V 2 bases, and 7 bases lay outside the gene matches. This CDR3 spans 16 amino acids. Germline V lookup: CDR1 WNHNN, CDR2 SYGVQD (reference sequence). CDR3 residues: CASSEPDRGPNNEQFF. DNA for the CDR3: TGCGCCAGCAGTGAGCCGGACAGGGGCCCTAACAATGAGCAGTTCTTC.

V gene TRBV7-3 combines with J gene TRBJ1-2; TRBD1 agrees at 8 bases. The V gene's germline CDR1 is SGHTA and CDR2 FQGTGA. The length of the CDR3 is 11 residues. CDR3 sequence: CIIGQGYGYTF. The DNA for the CDR3 is TGTATAATAGGACAGGGCTATGGCTACACCTTC.

The J gene is TRBJ2-5, the V gene TRBV20-1; D is perhaps TRBD1 (6 bases). Germline lookup yields CDR1 DFQATT and CDR2 SNEGSKA (reference sequence). The CDR3 runs to 13 residues. Trimming removed 3 bases at V and 2 bases at J, with 10 bases between. CDR3 loop: CSASRTVQETQYF. CDR3 sequence (DNA): TGCAGTGCTAGTAGGACAGTACAAGAGACCCAGTACTTC.